Below, 21 T cell receptor beta chains from the same sample are listed, as sequenced in a study of vaccination effects on CD4 cells after COVID-19 (dated by TCRdb to 2022 to 2024). These receptors' targets are unknown. The method behind the library was the immunoSEQ multiplex PCR assay. As stored in TCRdb, this immuneACCESS dataset retains in-frame rearrangements with V and J assigned. A fraction of the clones does not appear; measured against another copy, unresolved V genes explain less than half of the discrepancy, and the remainder lacks a known reason. The sample table contains 27,000 or so clones; only one count was recorded for roughly four fifths of them. More than 1.4% of the sample rests with the top ten. In the ViraFEST assay, PBMC were stimulated with viral peptide pools, and TCR sequencing was then used to find antigen-specific CD4+ T cell clonotypes based on their expansion. After around 11 days of culture, CD4+ T cells were isolated with the EasySep CD4+ T cell isolation kit. Two doses of either the BNT162b2 or the mRNA-1273 mRNA SARS-CoV-2 vaccine were administered to participants.

The specimen was CD4+ T cells from PBMCs cultured with HCoV-NL63 spike peptides, collected after COVID-19 vaccination. This sample's cell subset or site label indicates: HCoV-NL63 spike overlapping peptide pool stimulation. These receptors were taken from a human donor who received a COVID-19 vaccine. Some clones in this sample may be carry-over from other donors' samples.

CDR3 protein: CASSLELNTEAFF. The CDR3 DNA follows: TGTGCCAGCAGCCTCGAGCTGAACACTGAAGCTTTCTTT. This chain links TRBV7-9 with TRBJ1-1; D not resolved. Germline V gene data show CDR1 as SEHNR and CDR2 as FQNEAQ (reference sequence). CDR3 length: 13 amino acids. Trimming took 5 bases from V and 0 from J, leaving 7 bases between them.

The V gene is TRBV9, the J gene TRBJ1-1; 7 positions match TRBD1. Trimming took 3 bases from V and 3 from J; bases not matched to a gene: 8. The germline gives CDR1 SGDLS, CDR2 YYNGEE. This CDR3 comprises 15 residues. The CDR3 loop reads CASSGYRDRHTEAFF. For the CDR3, the DNA is TGTGCCAGCAGCGGATACAGGGACAGACACACTGAAGCTTTCTTT.

The chain combines TRBV2 with TRBJ2-5, with D unclear. This CDR3 is 14 amino acids long. Trimming pared 6 bases from V and 0 bases from J, leaving 11 bases between. CDR1 SNHLY and CDR2 FYNNEI come from the germline V gene. The CDR3 DNA sequence: TGTGCCAGCAGCGAATCGGCGTACCAAGAGACCCAGTACTTC. This codes for CASSESAYQETQYF. The full variable domain, completed using reference TRBV2 and TRBJ2-5, is EPEVTQTPSHQVTQMGQEVILRCVPISNHLYFYWYRQILGQKVEFLVSFYNNEISEKSEIFDDQFSVERPDGSNFTLKIRSTKLEDSAMYFCASSESAYQETQYFGPGTRLLVL.

The rearrangement uses TRBV7-2 and TRBJ1-6, with D hard to call. Germline V gene lookup returns CDR1 SGHTA and CDR2 FQGNSA. Trimming took 4 bases from V and 6 from J, leaving 10 bases between them. This CDR3 contains 14 residues. CDR3 in amino acids: CASSSRPANSPLHF. In nucleotides, the CDR3 is TGTGCCAGCAGCTCCCGACCCGCTAATTCACCCCTCCACTTT.

The chain joins TRBV18 to TRBJ1-5; TRBD1 matches at 9 bases. V gave up 3 bases and J gave up 6 bases; unmatched junction bases: 3. Germline CDR1 KGHSH, CDR2 LQKENI. The CDR3 covers 14 residues. CDR3 DNA sequence: TGTGCCAGCTCACCGGGACAGGGTAGTCAGCCCCAGCATTTT. Encoded protein: CASSPGQGSQPQHF.

The V gene is TRBV5-1, the J gene TRBJ2-2, with D unresolved. This CDR3 region has 15 residues. Per germline, CDR1 SGHRS and CDR2 YFSETQ. The ends were cut back, 0 bases at V and 4 bases at J, with 10 bases in the middle. CDR3 nucleotides: TGCGCCAGCAGCTTGGCCTCTTCGGGCACCGGGGAGCTGTTTTTT. Protein product: CASSLASSGTGELFF. The whole variable domain, remainder taken from reference TRBV5-1 and TRBJ2-2, is KAGVTQTPRYLIKTRGQQVTLSCSPISGHRSVSWYQQTPGQGLQFLFEYFSETQRNKGNFPGRFSGRQFSNSRSEMNVSTLELGDSALYLCASSLASSGTGELFFGEGSRLTVL.

The V call is TRBV5-4, the J call TRBJ2-5; unclear D gene. CDR1 is SGHNT and CDR2 is YYREEE in the germline V gene (reference sequence). V dropped 0 bases and J dropped 3 bases, with 12 bases sitting between them. The CDR3 runs to 15 residues. The CDR3 spells CASSLAGYSKETQYF. CDR3 coding DNA: TGTGCCAGCAGCTTGGCCGGCTACAGCAAAGAGACCCAGTACTTC.

Written as DNA, the CDR3 is TGTGCCAGTAGTAGACAGGACAGCTATTCACCCCTCCACTTT. Encoded protein: CASSRQDSYSPLHF. The V gene is TRBV19, the J gene TRBJ1-6, with D maybe TRBD1 (6 bases). With 4 bases removed from V and 8 bases from J, the gap between germline ends came to 12 bases. CDR3 size: 14 residues. Germline values: CDR1 LNHDA, CDR2 SQIVND (reference sequence).

The gene calls are TRBV7-3 and TRBJ2-4, with D possibly being TRBD2 (6 bases). The CDR3 contains 17 residues. Germline assignment: CDR1 SGHTA and CDR2 FQGTGA. V was shortened by 7 bases and J by 3 bases, with 22 bases between the two germline ends. CDR3 loop: CASINTGLALYKNIQYF. The CDR3 DNA sequence: TGTGCCAGCATCAATACGGGCCTAGCGCTCTACAAAAACATTCAGTACTTC.

The chain couples TRBV12-3 or TRBV12-4 to TRBJ1-2; D perhaps matches TRBD1 (5 bases). Trimming stripped 6 bases from V and 7 bases from J, with 15 bases between. This CDR3 comprises 13 residues. In DNA, the CDR3 is TGTGCCAGCAGGTTAACAGGATCTCTTGGCTACACCTTC. This encodes CASRLTGSLGYTF.

The chain couples TRBV3-1 (or the pseudogene TRBV3-2) to TRBJ2-2; 12 nucleotides match TRBD2. Germline trimming cut 4 bases from V and 5 bases from J; bases unmatched to any gene: 8. Per germline, CDR1 LGHDT and CDR2 YNNKEL (reference sequence). The CDR3 extends over 17 amino acids. The chain's CDR3 is CASSPGLAGTRTGELFF. The DNA of the CDR3 is TGTGCCAGCAGCCCCGGACTAGCGGGGACTCGGACCGGGGAGCTGTTTTTT.

The rearrangement links TRBV18 to TRBJ1-5, with D possibly matching TRBD1 (5 bases). Trimming removed 1 base at V and 1 base at J, with 20 bases between. Germline-derived CDR1 and CDR2 are KGHSH and LQKENI. The length of the CDR3 is 19 residues. The CDR3 here is CASSPLRTPGPGSNQPQHF. In DNA, the CDR3 is TGTGCCAGCTCACCACTACGTACCCCGGGGCCGGGGAGCAATCAGCCCCAGCATTTT.

The chain recombines TRBV10-3 with TRBJ1-1; weak D call: TRBD1 (5 bases). CDR1 and CDR2 from the germline V gene are ENHRY and SYGVKD. This CDR3 has 13 residues. Trimming pared 7 bases from V and 6 bases from J, leaving 15 bases between. The CDR3 is CAITEGVGAEAFF. CDR3 nucleotides: TGTGCCATCACCGAAGGGGTAGGCGCTGAAGCTTTCTTT.

The chain employs TRBV19 and TRBJ2-1; the D gene is possibly TRBD2 (5 bases). Trimming cost V 8 bases and J 3 bases, with 8 bases left between them. Germline CDR1 LNHDA, CDR2 SQIVND (reference sequence). This CDR3 spans 12 amino acids. CDR3: CASSGVYNEQFF. The DNA for the CDR3 is TGTGCCAGTTCCGGGGTCTACAATGAGCAGTTCTTC.

The chain uses TRBV11-3 and TRBJ1-2; 8 nucleotides match TRBD1. Per the germline V gene, CDR1 is SGHNT and CDR2 is YENEEA. This CDR3 comprises 12 residues. V shed 11 bases and J 8 bases; nucleotides not matched to a gene: 10. The CDR3 region is CAVRRTGTGYTF. The CDR3 nucleotides read TGTGCCGTCCGGCGGACAGGGACGGGCTACACCTTC. Complete variable domain (other parts from reference TRBV11-3 and TRBJ1-2): EAGVVQSPRYKIIEKKQPVAFWCNPISGHNTLYWYLQNLGQGPELLIRYENEEAVDDSQLPKDRFSAERLKGVDSTLKIQPAELGDSAVYLCAVRRTGTGYTFGSGTRLTVV.

This chain connects TRBV30 to TRBJ2-3; possibly TRBD1 or TRBD2 for D (5 bases each). This CDR3 has 13 amino acids. The germline V gene has CDR1 GTSNPN and CDR2 SVGIG (reference sequence). V lost 0 bases and J 9 bases, leaving 13 bases between the germline ends. In DNA, the CDR3 is TGTGCCTGGAGTGTTTCTAGGGACGCAACGCAGTATTTT. Translated, it gives CAWSVSRDATQYF.

This clone was seen once. This sequence joins TRBV5-6 and TRBJ2-4; D not resolved. V was clipped by 1 base and J by 1 base, with 6 bases between them. Germline V gene data show CDR1 as SGHDT and CDR2 as YYEEEE. This CDR3 has 14 residues. This CDR3 is CASSLRGAKNIQYF. For the CDR3, the DNA is TGTGCCAGCAGCTTGAGAGGTGCCAAAAACATTCAGTACTTC.

The chain employs TRBV28 and TRBJ1-5, with 9 bases identical to TRBD1. V was clipped by 5 bases and J by 5 bases; unmatched bases: 7. Germline CDR1 and CDR2: MDHEN and SYDVKM. The CDR3 loop spans 15 amino acids. The DNA for the CDR3 is TGTGCCAGCAGTAAACCGGGACAGGGTCATCAGCCCCAGCATTTT. This codes for CASSKPGQGHQPQHF.

This clone was counted only a few times. J is TRBJ2-3 and V is TRBV5-8; 8 bases align to TRBD1. CDR3 size: 14 residues. The V gene end was trimmed by 3 bases and the J gene end by 3 bases; junction bases not matched to a gene: 3. The germline V gene encodes CDR1 SGHTS and CDR2 YDEGEE. The CDR3 is CASSYGQGTDTQYF. The CDR3 coding sequence is TGTGCCAGCAGCTACGGACAGGGAACAGATACGCAGTATTTT. The full variable domain, in which reference TRBV5-8 and TRBJ2-3 provide the parts outside the CDR3, is EAGVTQSPTHLIKTRGQQATLRCSPISGHTSVYWYQQALGLGLQFLLWYDEGEERNRGNFPPRFSGRQFPNYSSELNVNALELEDSALYLCASSYGQGTDTQYFGPGTRLTVL.

This sequence joins TRBV2 and TRBJ1-2, with TRBD1 matching 7 bases. The CDR3 sequence is 14 residues long. With 3 bases clipped from V and 4 bases from J, the junction kept 5 bases outside the gene matches. From germline, CDR1 is SNHLY and CDR2 FYNNEI. The CDR3 nucleotides read TGTGCCAGCAGTGACAGGGGGTCCCCCTATGGCTACACCTTC. It translates to CASSDRGSPYGYTF.

The genes are TRBV5-1 and TRBJ2-5, with D possibly called TRBD1 or TRBD2 (6 bases each). Germline CDR1 is SGHRS and CDR2 is YFSETQ. This CDR3 comprises 15 residues. Trimming took off 7 bases at V and 7 bases at J, with 23 bases between the two ends. DNA for the CDR3: TGCGCCAGCTACTCCGGCAGGGGAGGTGAGTGGACCCAGTACTTC. Translation: CASYSGRGGEWTQYF.